This T cell receptor (beta chain) stems from a study of T cells in tuberculosis. Study-wide context: Sequenced TCRs come from CD1B-GMM tetramer-binding T cells. General study points: Low-affinity CD1B-GMM tetramer-binding T cells may have been missed.

Thawed, overnight-rested PBMC were stained with GMM-loaded CD1B tetramer, viability dye and anti-CD3, then sorted. C32 glucose monomycolate from Rhodococcus equi was loaded onto the CD1B tetramers. Tetramer-negative cells, roughly 100,000 per donor, were also sorted. In germline, CDR1 is SGHRS, CDR2 YFSETQ. V shed 3 bases and J 5 bases; nucleotides not matched to a gene: 2. This CDR3 has 15 residues. Chain pairing is unknown; alpha and beta were sequenced separately. Sequenced by immunoSEQ multiplex PCR; TCRdb stores in-frame clones only, minus some. The data contain tens of thousands of clones, under 95% of them singletons.

The TCR was taken from an adult woman with latent tuberculosis. This rearrangement joins TRBV5-1 to TRBJ2-2; 12 nucleotides agree with TRBD2. The sample comprised CD1b-GMM tetramer-negative cells sorted from PBMCs. The CDR3 DNA follows: TGCGCCAGCAGCTCGCTAGCGGGGGGGACCGGGGAGCTGTTTTTT. This sequence encodes CASSSLAGGTGELFF.